The clone carrying this T cell receptor beta chain was seen a handful of times. Its specificity is not known. CDR3 length equals 14 residues. V dropped 5 bases and J dropped 6; count of bases not matched to a gene: 9. CDR1 and CDR2 (germline): SGHRS, YFSETQ. As to treatment: oral pan-JAK inhibitor, 5-10 mg twice daily. CD4+ and CD8+ T cells were sorted from PBMCs stained for CD3, CD4 and CD8. Isolated RNA was reverse transcribed into cDNA used as the sequencing template. Measured with immunoSEQ multiplex PCR; TCRdb has only the in-frame clones, and not every one. The sample has approximately 120,000 clones, roughly 55% seen once. This specimen belongs to a study of CD8+ T cells in alopecia areata. Findings and caveats of the study: While patients received tofacitinib, many expanded lesional clones remained present in scalp and blood.

Here the sequenced sample was CD4+ T cells sorted from blood, taken at week 4, from a patient treated with tofacitinib. This chain connects TRBV5-1 to TRBJ2-3, with 7 positions matching TRBD1. This clonotype was obtained from a human donor with alopecia areata. The DNA for the CDR3 is TGCGCCAGCAGGACACGAGCGGACAGGGATACGCAGTATTTT. Its translation is CASRTRADRDTQYF.